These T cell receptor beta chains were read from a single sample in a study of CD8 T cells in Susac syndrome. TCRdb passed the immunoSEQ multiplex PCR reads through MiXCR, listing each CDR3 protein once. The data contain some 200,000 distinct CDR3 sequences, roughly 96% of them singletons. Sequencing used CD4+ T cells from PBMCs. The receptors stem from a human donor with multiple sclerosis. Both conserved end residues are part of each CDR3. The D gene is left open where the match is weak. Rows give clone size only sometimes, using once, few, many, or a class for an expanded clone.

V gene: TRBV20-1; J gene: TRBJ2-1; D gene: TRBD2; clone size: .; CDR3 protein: CSARGGSWDNEQFF; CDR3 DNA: TGCAGTGCTAGAGGCGGGAGCTGGGACAATGAGCAGTTCTTC
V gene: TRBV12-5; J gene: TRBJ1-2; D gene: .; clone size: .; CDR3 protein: CASGKTENYGYTF; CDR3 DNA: TGTGCTAGTGGCAAAACAGAGAACTATGGCTACACCTTC
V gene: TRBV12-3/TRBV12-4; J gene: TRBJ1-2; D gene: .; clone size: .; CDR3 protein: CASSPDSHLNYGYTF; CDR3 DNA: TGTGCCAGCAGCCCAGACAGCCACCTTAACTATGGCTACACCTTC
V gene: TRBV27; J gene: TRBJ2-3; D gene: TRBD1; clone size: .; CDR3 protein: CASSMRTGPDTQYF; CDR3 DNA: TGTGCCAGCAGTATGCGGACAGGGCCAGATACGCAGTATTTT
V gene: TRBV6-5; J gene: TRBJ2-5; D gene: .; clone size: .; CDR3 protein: CASSWGPSQETQYF; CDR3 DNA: TGTGCCAGCAGTTGGGGACCTTCCCAAGAGACCCAGTACTTC
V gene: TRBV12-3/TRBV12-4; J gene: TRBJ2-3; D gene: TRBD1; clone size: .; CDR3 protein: CASTQGEVPGDTQYF; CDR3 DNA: TGTGCCAGCACCCAGGGGGAAGTGCCGGGAGATACGCAGTATTTT
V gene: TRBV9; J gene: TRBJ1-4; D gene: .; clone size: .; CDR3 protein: CASSRTAPDEKLFF; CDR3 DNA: TGTGCCAGCAGCCGGACAGCACCTGATGAAAAACTGTTTTTT
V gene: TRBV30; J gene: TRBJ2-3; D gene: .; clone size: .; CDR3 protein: CAWSPPGPRGQYF; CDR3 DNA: TGTGCCTGGAGCCCTCCGGGGCCAAGAGGGCAGTATTTT
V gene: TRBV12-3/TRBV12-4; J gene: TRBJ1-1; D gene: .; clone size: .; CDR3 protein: CASSLLAATNFFGGHHTEAFF; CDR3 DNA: TGTGCCAGCAGTTTATTAGCAGCCACTAACTTTTTTGGGGGGCATCACACTGAAGCTTTCTTT
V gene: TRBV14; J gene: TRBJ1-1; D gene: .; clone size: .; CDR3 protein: CASSRKGRFEAFF; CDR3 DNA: TGTGCCAGCAGCAGAAAGGGACGGTTTGAAGCTTTCTTT
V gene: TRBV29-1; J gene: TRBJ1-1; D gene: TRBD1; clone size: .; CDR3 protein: CSVWEQGGDTEAFF; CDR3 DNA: TGCAGCGTTTGGGAACAGGGGGGGGACACTGAAGCTTTCTTT
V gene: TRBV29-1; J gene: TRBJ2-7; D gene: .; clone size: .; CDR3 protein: CSVAPSPYEQYF; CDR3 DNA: TGCAGCGTTGCCCCCTCCCCCTACGAGCAGTACTTC
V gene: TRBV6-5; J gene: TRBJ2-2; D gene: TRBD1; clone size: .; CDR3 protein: CASKGQRFTGELFF; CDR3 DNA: TGTGCCAGCAAGGGACAGAGGTTCACCGGGGAGCTGTTTTTT
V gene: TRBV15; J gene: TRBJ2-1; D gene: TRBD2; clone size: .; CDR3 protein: CATSGTTSDNEQFF; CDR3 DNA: TGTGCCACCAGCGGAACGACTAGCGACAATGAGCAGTTCTTC
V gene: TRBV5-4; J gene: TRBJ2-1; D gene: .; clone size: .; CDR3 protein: CASRPPSVVLGEQFF; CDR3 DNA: TGTGCCAGCAGACCCCCTAGCGTCGTACTCGGTGAGCAGTTCTTC
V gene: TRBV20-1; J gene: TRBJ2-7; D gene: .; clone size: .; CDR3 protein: CSAELTGPHYEQYF; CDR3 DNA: TGCAGTGCCGAATTAACAGGGCCCCACTACGAGCAGTACTTC
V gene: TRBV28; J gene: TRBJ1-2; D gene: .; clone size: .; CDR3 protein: CASRLNYGYTF; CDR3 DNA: TGTGCCAGCAGACTCAACTATGGCTACACCTTC
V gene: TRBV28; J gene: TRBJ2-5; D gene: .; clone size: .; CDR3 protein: CASSRPGTAQETQYF; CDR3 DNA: TGTGCCAGCAGCAGACCCGGGACGGCACAAGAGACCCAGTACTTC
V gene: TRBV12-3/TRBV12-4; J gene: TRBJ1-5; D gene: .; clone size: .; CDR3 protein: CASSLDIGTPYSNQPQHF; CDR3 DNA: TGTGCCAGCTCATTAGACATCGGGACACCATATAGCAATCAGCCCCAGCATTTT
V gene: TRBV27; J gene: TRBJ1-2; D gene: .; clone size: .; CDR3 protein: CASTRGYTF; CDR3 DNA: TGTGCCAGCACGCGGGGCTACACCTTC
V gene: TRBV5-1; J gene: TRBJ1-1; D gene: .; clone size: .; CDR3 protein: CASSSRAWTTEAFF; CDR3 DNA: TGCGCCAGCAGCTCCAGGGCCTGGACCACTGAAGCTTTCTTT
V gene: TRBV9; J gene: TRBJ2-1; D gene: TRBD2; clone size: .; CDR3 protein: CASSPLAGGPQFF; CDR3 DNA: TGTGCCAGCAGCCCCCTAGCGGGAGGGCCCCAGTTCTTC
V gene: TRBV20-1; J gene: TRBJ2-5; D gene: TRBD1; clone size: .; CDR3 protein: CSAWTGYQETQYF; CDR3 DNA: TGCAGTGCTTGGACAGGCTACCAAGAGACCCAGTACTTC
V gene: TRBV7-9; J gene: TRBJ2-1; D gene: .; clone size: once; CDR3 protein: CASSSVTTTYNEQFF; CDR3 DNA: TGTGCCAGCAGCTCCGTGACTACGACCTACAATGAGCAGTTCTTC
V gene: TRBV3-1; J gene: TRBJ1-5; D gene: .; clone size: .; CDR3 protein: CASSQDWGNQPQHF; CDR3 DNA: TGTGCCAGCAGCCAAGATTGGGGCAATCAGCCCCAGCATTTT
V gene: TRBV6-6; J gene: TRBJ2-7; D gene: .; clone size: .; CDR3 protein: CASSYGHGATYEQYF; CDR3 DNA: TGTGCCAGCAGTTACGGTCACGGGGCTACCTACGAGCAGTACTTC